These 32 T cell receptor beta chains came from one sample sequenced in a study of blood T cell repertoires in COVID-19. Assay used: immunoSEQ multiplex PCR; TCRdb lists only in-frame clones, some missing. The sample carries some 200,000 clones, around 82% recorded once. Sequencing input: peripheral blood. The receptors stem from a woman aged 80 or over with acute or convalescent COVID-19.

The chain joins TRBV30 to TRBJ1-5; 8 bases map to TRBD1. The V gene end was trimmed by 5 bases and the J gene end by 4 bases; junction bases not matched to a gene: 7. Germline loops: CDR1 GTSNPN, CDR2 SVGIG (reference sequence). The CDR3 has 14 residues. CDR3 DNA: TGTGCCTGGTCCCGGGACAGGCAAAATCAGCCCCAGCATTTT. It translates to CAWSRDRQNQPQHF. The variable domain in full, with the rest retrieved from reference TRBV30 and TRBJ1-5, is SQTIHQWPATLVQPVGSPLSLECTVEGTSNPNLYWYRQAAGRGLQLLFYSVGIGQISSEVPQNLSASRPQDRQFILSSKKLLLSDSGFYLCAWSRDRQNQPQHFGDGTRLSIL.

The V gene is TRBV6-5, the J gene TRBJ1-4, with 7 bases matching TRBD1. The trim removed 5 bases at V and 2 bases at J, leaving 5 bases unmatched. From germline, CDR1 is MNHEY and CDR2 SVGAGI. CDR3 length equals 15 residues. The CDR3 DNA sequence: TGTGCCAGCAGTAAGCAGGGGGTTACTAATGAAAAACTGTTTTTT. It codes for CASSKQGVTNEKLFF.

V is TRBV10-3 and J is TRBJ1-5, with 8 bases identical to TRBD1. Per germline, CDR1 ENHRY and CDR2 SYGVKD. CDR3 length: 15 amino acids. The V segment lost 0 bases and the J segment 4 bases; nucleotides outside the gene matches: 2. CDR3: CAISESRTGNQPQHF. The CDR3 DNA reads TGTGCCATCAGTGAGTCGAGGACAGGGAATCAGCCCCAGCATTTT.

This clone was detected only once. The V gene is TRBV9, the J gene TRBJ2-3; no firm D call. The germline V and J ends were trimmed by 0 bases and 2 bases, with 10 bases remaining between them. This CDR3 has 15 residues. In germline, CDR1 is SGDLS, CDR2 YYNGEE. The CDR3 loop reads CASSVELFFTDTQYF. The CDR3 DNA reads TGTGCCAGCAGCGTAGAACTTTTCTTCACAGATACGCAGTATTTT.

The V gene is TRBV10-3, the J gene TRBJ2-7, with D possibly being TRBD2 (5 bases). The CDR3 runs to 14 residues. V gave up 7 bases and J gave up 4 bases, with 17 bases separating them. Germline CDR1 is ENHRY and CDR2 is SYGVKD. The CDR3 DNA follows: TGTGCCATCATGACGGACCGTTCGGGGTACGAGCAGTACTTC. Protein: CAIMTDRSGYEQYF.

The J gene is TRBJ1-1, the V gene TRBV7-6, with D perhaps matching TRBD1 (5 bases). V dropped 1 base and J dropped 1 base, with 7 bases sitting between them. The CDR3 is 14 residues long. CDR1 SGHVS and CDR2 FNYEAQ come from the germline V gene. CDR3 coding DNA: TGTGCCAGCAGCTTAGTTACAGGGAACACTGAAGCTTTCTTT. This encodes CASSLVTGNTEAFF.

This chain connects TRBV3-1 (or the pseudogene TRBV3-2) to TRBJ1-2; D is possibly TRBD1 (5 bases). Trimming removed 7 bases from V and 4 bases from J, with 10 bases in between. The CDR3 is 12 residues long. From germline, CDR1 is LGHDT and CDR2 YNNKEL (reference sequence). The CDR3 sequence is CASKAGPYGYTF. The CDR3 nucleotides are TGTGCCAGCAAAGCAGGGCCCTATGGCTACACCTTC.

The chain is built from TRBV21-1 and TRBJ1-2. TRBV21-1 is classified as a pseudogene. This CDR3 has 13 residues. The CDR3 sequence: CASSKPGGYGYTF. The CDR3 nucleotides read TGTGCCAGCAGCAAACCCGGAGGCTATGGCTACACCTTC.

J is TRBJ1-5 and V is TRBV6-5, with TRBD1 matching 7 bases. This CDR3 contains 15 residues. Trimming took 5 bases from V and 2 from J; bases not matched to a gene: 6. Germline V gene data show CDR1 as MNHEY and CDR2 as SVGAGI. CDR3 amino acids: CASSTGVGGNQPQHF. The DNA of the CDR3 is TGTGCCAGCAGTACAGGGGTTGGCGGCAATCAGCCCCAGCATTTT.

The chain couples TRBV6-5 to TRBJ2-1; 7 bases match TRBD1. J gave up 2 bases and V 6 bases, and 4 bases lay outside the gene matches. The germline V gene encodes CDR1 MNHEY and CDR2 SVGAGI. The CDR3 extends over 14 amino acids. The CDR3 spells CASSPDRAYNEQFF. The CDR3 DNA sequence: TGTGCCAGCAGCCCCGACAGGGCCTACAATGAGCAGTTCTTC.

The CDR3 region has the DNA TGCGCCAGCAGCTTGGATCCTTCCTCTGGGGGGGCGAACGAGCAGTACTTC. Its protein is CASSLDPSSGGANEQYF. The V gene is TRBV5-1, the J gene TRBJ2-7; the D gene is possibly TRBD2 (7 bases). The CDR3 runs to 17 residues. Per germline, CDR1 SGHRS and CDR2 YFSETQ. V was clipped by 0 bases and J by 5 bases, with 21 bases between them.

This sequence joins TRBV4-1 and TRBJ2-3; 10 bases match TRBD2. Germline CDR1 MGHRA, CDR2 YSYEKL. The V gene end was trimmed by 4 bases and the J gene end by 2 bases; junction bases not matched to a gene: 6. The CDR3 extends over 16 amino acids. CDR3 sequence (DNA): TGCGCCAGCAGCCCCTTCCTAGCGGGGGTCACAGATACGCAGTATTTT. Translation: CASSPFLAGVTDTQYF.

The chain combines TRBV19 with TRBJ2-2; 10 bases map to TRBD2. Germline values: CDR1 LNHDA, CDR2 SQIVND (reference sequence). J gave up 5 bases and V 4 bases, and 4 bases lay outside the gene matches. This CDR3 has 15 amino acids. The CDR3 loop reads CASSTSGGLTGELFF. CDR3 in DNA: TGTGCCAGTAGTACTAGCGGGGGTTTGACCGGGGAGCTGTTTTTT.

The chain employs TRBV18 and TRBJ1-1; D uncertain. The CDR3 extends over 16 amino acids. The V end was cut by 1 base, the J end by 0 bases, with 12 bases between. Looked up from germline, CDR1 is KGHSH and CDR2 is LQKENI. The CDR3 here is CASSPRGGPLNTEAFF. CDR3 nucleotides: TGTGCCAGCTCACCACGTGGAGGGCCATTGAACACTGAAGCTTTCTTT.

This clone was seen just once. This chain uses TRBV2 with TRBJ1-4; weak D call: TRBD1 (6 bases). CDR3 length equals 12 residues. V lost 8 bases to trimming and J lost 13 bases, with 17 bases between them. Per the germline V gene, CDR1 is SNHLY and CDR2 is FYNNEI. DNA of the CDR3: TGTGCCAGCGTAAGGACGGAAGGGGGACTGTTTTTT. It codes for CASVRTEGGLFF.

The gene calls are TRBV5-1 and TRBJ2-1; 11 bases agree with TRBD2. Trimming cost V 4 bases and J 8 bases; bases outside gene matches: 8. The CDR3 contains 15 residues. Per germline, CDR1 SGHRS and CDR2 YFSETQ. The CDR3 DNA reads TGCGCCAGCAGCCCACTGACTAGCGGGATGGATGAGCAGTTCTTC. Protein product: CASSPLTSGMDEQFF.

The V gene is TRBV19, the J gene TRBJ1-5; tentative D call: TRBD1 (6 bases). Germline assignment: CDR1 LNHDA and CDR2 SQIVND (reference sequence). Trimming took off 5 bases at V and 1 base at J, with 12 bases between the two ends. The CDR3 runs to 15 residues. The CDR3 nucleotides read TGTGCCAGTAGTCCCGGGACAACGAGCAATCAGCCCCAGCATTTT. Its protein product is CASSPGTTSNQPQHF.

To note about this clone: At one end, the junction sequence differs from germline, possibly due to a read error. V usage is TRBV6-6 and J usage is TRBJ2-6, with D perhaps TRBD1 (6 bases). Germline-derived CDR1 and CDR2 are MNHNY and SVGAGI (reference sequence). CDR3 size: 12 residues. CDR3 residues: CASGAGVNVLTF. In DNA form, the CDR3 reads TGTGCCAGCGGGGCAGGGGTCAACGTCCTGACTTTC.

The gene calls are TRBV21-1 and TRBJ2-7; no DNA check was done on the table's D call, TRBD2. TRBV21-1 is described as a pseudogene. This CDR3 contains 15 residues. The CDR3 spells CASSKVGGGKYEQYF. CDR3 DNA: TGTGCCAGCAGCAAAGTGGGCGGGGGGAAGTACGAGCAGTACTTC.

The rearrangement uses TRBV12-3 or TRBV12-4 and TRBJ2-3, with D tentatively TRBD2 (6 bases). V gave up 7 bases and J gave up 6 bases, with 14 bases separating them. This CDR3 has 13 amino acids. The CDR3 loop reads CASTYWRADTQYF. CDR3 DNA: TGTGCCAGCACCTATTGGAGGGCGGATACGCAGTATTTT.

This clone was seen a few times. J is TRBJ1-2 and V is TRBV28; D is unresolved. The V gene lost 4 bases and the J gene lost 5 bases, with 26 bases spanning the gap. CDR3 length: 18 amino acids. Germline loops: CDR1 MDHEN, CDR2 SYDVKM. CDR3 nucleotides: TGTGCCAGCAGTTCCTCGGGAAGGGCGAATATTTTGTGGTATGGCTACACCTTC. It is translated as CASSSSGRANILWYGYTF.

The chain is built from TRBV27 and TRBJ1-5, with D possibly matching TRBD1 (5 bases). Trimming cost V 2 bases and J 2 bases, with 7 bases left between them. The V gene's germline CDR1 is MNHEY and CDR2 SMNVEV (reference sequence). The CDR3 has 14 residues. The DNA for the CDR3 is TGTGCCAGCAGTTTAACAGGAGGCAATCAGCCCCAGCATTTT. The encoded protein is CASSLTGGNQPQHF.

This clone was recorded once. This chain uses TRBV5-4 with TRBJ2-3; possible D gene TRBD2, 6 bases. This CDR3 spans 13 amino acids. Germline lookup yields CDR1 SGHNT and CDR2 YYREEE (reference sequence). V gave up 3 bases and J gave up 2 bases, with 7 bases separating them. CDR3 in DNA: TGTGCCAGCAGCTGGGAGGCCACAGATACGCAGTATTTT. Its protein product is CASSWEATDTQYF.

This clone was seen a few times. V is TRBV27 and J is TRBJ1-5, with 10 nucleotides matching TRBD1. CDR3 length: 15 residues. Germline V gene sequence: CDR1 MNHEY, CDR2 SMNVEV (reference sequence). The V segment lost 5 bases and the J segment 4 bases; nucleotides outside the gene matches: 5. CDR3: CASSPRGQGNQPQHF. As DNA, the CDR3 is TGTGCCAGCAGTCCCCGGGGACAGGGGAATCAGCCCCAGCATTTT.

The rearrangement joins TRBV18 to TRBJ1-1; a weak D match, TRBD1 (6 bases). Germline V lookup: CDR1 KGHSH, CDR2 LQKENI. The CDR3 is 15 amino acids. Trimming removed 3 bases from V and 4 bases from J, with 15 bases in between. The CDR3 bases are TGTGCCAGCTCACCTACCCCAGGGGCCGGCACTGAAGCTTTCTTT. As protein: CASSPTPGAGTEAFF. The variable domain in full, completed from reference TRBV18 and TRBJ1-1, reads NAGVMQNPRHLVRRRGQEARLRCSPMKGHSHVYWYRQLPEEGLKFMVYLQKENIIDESGMPKERFSAEFPKEGPSILRIQQVVRGDSAAYFCASSPTPGAGTEAFFGQGTRLTVV.

The chain joins TRBV5-1 to TRBJ1-4; D is perhaps TRBD1 (5 bases). V lost 0 bases and J lost 7, with 16 bases in between. The CDR3 totals 16 residues. Germline lookup yields CDR1 SGHRS and CDR2 YFSETQ. The CDR3 loop is CASSLGQGGRGEKLFF. Written as DNA, the CDR3 is TGCGCCAGCAGCTTGGGCCAGGGAGGGAGAGGTGAAAAACTGTTTTTT.

The J gene is TRBJ2-7, the V gene TRBV9, with TRBD1 matching 7 bases. V lost 3 bases, J lost 2 bases, and 8 bases stayed unmatched. CDR3 length: 15 amino acids. CDR1 is SGDLS and CDR2 is YYNGEE in the germline V gene. CDR3 in DNA: TGTGCCAGCAGCGCCGGGGACAGCGCAACCTACGAGCAGTACTTC. Translation gives CASSAGDSATYEQYF.

V is TRBV19 and J is TRBJ2-1, with D unclear. Per germline, CDR1 LNHDA and CDR2 SQIVND (reference sequence). V lost 6 bases and J lost 10, with 10 bases in between. The CDR3 is 11 residues long. As DNA, the CDR3 is TGTGCCAGTAGCGCTACAGCAGAGCAGTTCTTC. This gives the protein CASSATAEQFF.

The chain is built from TRBV5-1 and TRBJ1-5, with D unresolved. CDR1 SGHRS and CDR2 YFSETQ come from the germline V gene. V lost 1 base and J 3 bases, leaving 11 bases between the germline ends. The CDR3 runs 15 residues. The CDR3: CASSLIGENNQPQHF. As DNA, the CDR3 is TGCGCCAGCAGCTTGATTGGGGAGAACAATCAGCCCCAGCATTTT.

The V gene is TRBV25-1, the J gene TRBJ1-6, with a possible D match to TRBD1 (5 bases). V gave up 6 bases and J gave up 7 bases, with 10 bases separating them. Germline V CDR1 and CDR2: MGHDK, SYGVNS. This CDR3 region has 13 residues. The CDR3 DNA follows: TGTGCCAGCAGCGGACATTTGAATTCACCCCTCCACTTT. Translated: CASSGHLNSPLHF.

V usage is TRBV7-4 and J usage is TRBJ1-1, with 7 bases fitting TRBD1. The CDR3 has 16 amino acids. V lost 4 bases to trimming and J lost 0 bases; unmatched junction nucleotides: 8. In germline, CDR1 is SGHVT, CDR2 SQSDAQ. The CDR3 nucleotides read TGTGCCAGCAGCTCCCGGGACAGTAGATTGAACACTGAAGCTTTCTTT. Its translation: CASSSRDSRLNTEAFF.

This clone was picked up one time. The chain employs TRBV4-1 and TRBJ2-7, with D unclear. This CDR3 spans 14 amino acids. V was cut by 2 bases and J by 2 bases, with 10 bases left in between. Germline loops: CDR1 MGHRA, CDR2 YSYEKL. The CDR3 reads CASSQPLRTYEQYF. The CDR3, as DNA: TGCGCCAGCAGCCAACCCTTGAGGACCTACGAGCAGTACTTC.